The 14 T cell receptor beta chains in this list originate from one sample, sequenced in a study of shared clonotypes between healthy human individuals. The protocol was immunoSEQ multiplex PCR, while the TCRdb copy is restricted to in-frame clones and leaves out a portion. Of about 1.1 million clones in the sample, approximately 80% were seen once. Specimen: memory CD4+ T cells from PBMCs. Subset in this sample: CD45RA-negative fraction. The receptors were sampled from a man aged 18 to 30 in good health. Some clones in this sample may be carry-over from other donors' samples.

The CDR3 loop is CASSSGTGYTF. The CDR3 region has the DNA TGTGCCAGCAGTTCCGGGACTGGCTACACCTTC. The chain employs TRBV28 and TRBJ1-2; D may be TRBD1 (5 bases). Germline V lookup: CDR1 MDHEN, CDR2 SYDVKM. Trimming cost V 4 bases and J 7 bases, with 7 bases left between them. This CDR3 contains 11 residues.

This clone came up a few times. CDR3 region: CASSLRTIMREQYF. CDR3 nucleotides: TGTGCCAGCAGCTTACGTACGATCATGCGGGAGCAGTACTTC. The V gene is TRBV7-8, the J gene TRBJ2-7; no definite D call. The V gene lost 2 bases and the J gene lost 7 bases, with 15 bases spanning the gap. CDR1 SGHVS and CDR2 FQNEAQ come from the germline V gene. CDR3 size: 14 residues.

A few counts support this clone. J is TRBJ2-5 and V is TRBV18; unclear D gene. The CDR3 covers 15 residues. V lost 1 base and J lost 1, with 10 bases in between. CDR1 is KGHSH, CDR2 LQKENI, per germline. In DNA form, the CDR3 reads TGTGCCAGCTCACCACGGTTGGGTCCCCAAGAGACCCAGTACTTC. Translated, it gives CASSPRLGPQETQYF.

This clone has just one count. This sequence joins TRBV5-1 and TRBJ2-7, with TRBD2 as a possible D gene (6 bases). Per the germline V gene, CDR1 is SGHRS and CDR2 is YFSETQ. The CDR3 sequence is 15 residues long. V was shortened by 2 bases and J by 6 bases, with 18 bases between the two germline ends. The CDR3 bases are TGCGCCAGCAGCTTATTTGACGTCGCGGGAAGCGAGCAGTACTTC. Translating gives CASSLFDVAGSEQYF.

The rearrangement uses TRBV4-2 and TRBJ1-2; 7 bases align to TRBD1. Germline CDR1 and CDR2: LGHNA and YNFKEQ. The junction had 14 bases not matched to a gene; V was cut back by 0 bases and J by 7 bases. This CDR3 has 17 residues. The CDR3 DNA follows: TGTGCCAGCAGCCAAGACTCAAACGTCCCGACAGGGAGTGGCTACACCTTC. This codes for CASSQDSNVPTGSGYTF.

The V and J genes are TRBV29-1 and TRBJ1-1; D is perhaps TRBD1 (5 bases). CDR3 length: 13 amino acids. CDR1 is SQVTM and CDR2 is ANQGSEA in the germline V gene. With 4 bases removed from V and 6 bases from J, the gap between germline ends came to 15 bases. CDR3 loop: CSVGAGWGAEAFF. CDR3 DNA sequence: TGCAGCGTTGGGGCAGGGTGGGGCGCTGAAGCTTTCTTT.

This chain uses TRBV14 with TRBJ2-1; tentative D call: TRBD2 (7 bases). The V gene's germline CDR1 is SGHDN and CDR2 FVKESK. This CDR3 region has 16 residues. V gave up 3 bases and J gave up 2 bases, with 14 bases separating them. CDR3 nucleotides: TGTGCCAGCAGCCAGGTCGGGGGGCTTACCTACAATGAGCAGTTCTTC. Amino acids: CASSQVGGLTYNEQFF.

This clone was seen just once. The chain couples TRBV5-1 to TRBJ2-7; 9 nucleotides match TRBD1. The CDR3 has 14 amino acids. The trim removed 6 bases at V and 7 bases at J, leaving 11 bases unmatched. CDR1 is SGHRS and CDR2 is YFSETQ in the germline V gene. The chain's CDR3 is CASTRGQGPKEQYF. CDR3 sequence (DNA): TGCGCCAGCACCCGGGGACAGGGACCGAAAGAGCAGTACTTC.

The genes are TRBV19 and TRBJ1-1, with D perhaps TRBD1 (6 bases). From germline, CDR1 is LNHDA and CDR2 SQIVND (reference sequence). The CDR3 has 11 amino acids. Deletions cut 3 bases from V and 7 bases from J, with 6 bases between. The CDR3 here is CASSIRGEAFF. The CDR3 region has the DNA TGTGCCAGTAGTATCAGGGGTGAAGCTTTCTTT.

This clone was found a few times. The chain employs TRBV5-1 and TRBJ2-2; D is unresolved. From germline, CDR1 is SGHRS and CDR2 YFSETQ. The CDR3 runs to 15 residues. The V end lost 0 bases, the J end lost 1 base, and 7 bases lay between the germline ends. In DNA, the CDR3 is TGCGCCAGCAGCTTGGGCTACTTGAACACCGGGGAGCTGTTTTTT. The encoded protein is CASSLGYLNTGELFF.

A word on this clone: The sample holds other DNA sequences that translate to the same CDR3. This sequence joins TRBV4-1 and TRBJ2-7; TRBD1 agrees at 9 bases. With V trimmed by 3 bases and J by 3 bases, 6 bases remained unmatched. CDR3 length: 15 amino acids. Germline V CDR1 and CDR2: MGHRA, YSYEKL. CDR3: CASSQIPGQGYEQYF. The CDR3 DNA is TGCGCCAGCAGCCAGATTCCGGGACAGGGCTACGAGCAGTACTTC.

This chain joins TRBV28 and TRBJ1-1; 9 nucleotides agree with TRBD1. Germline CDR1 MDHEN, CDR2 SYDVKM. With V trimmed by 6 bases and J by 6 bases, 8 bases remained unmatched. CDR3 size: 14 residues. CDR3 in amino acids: CASSMTGGVPEAFF. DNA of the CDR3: TGTGCCAGCAGCATGACAGGGGGAGTCCCTGAAGCTTTCTTT.

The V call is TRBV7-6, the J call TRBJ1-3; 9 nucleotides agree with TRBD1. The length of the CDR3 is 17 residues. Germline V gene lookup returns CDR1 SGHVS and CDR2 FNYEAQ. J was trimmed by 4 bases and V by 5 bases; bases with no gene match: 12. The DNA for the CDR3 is TGTGCCAGCAGCGCAGCCGGGACAGGGTTTTTCGGAAACACCATATATTTT. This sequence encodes CASSAAGTGFFGNTIYF.

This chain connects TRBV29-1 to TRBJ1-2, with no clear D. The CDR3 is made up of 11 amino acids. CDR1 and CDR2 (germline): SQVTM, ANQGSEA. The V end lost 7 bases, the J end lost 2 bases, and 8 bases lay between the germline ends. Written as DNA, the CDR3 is TGCAGCGCCGGAACAAACTATGGCTACACCTTC. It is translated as CSAGTNYGYTF.